These 10 T cell receptor beta chains came from one sample sequenced in a study of blood T cell repertoires in COVID-19. Clones were sequenced by immunoSEQ multiplex PCR, and TCRdb holds only the in-frame ones, with some missing. Among about 400,000 clones listed, roughly 90% were seen once. The sequenced material came from PBMCs or T cells enriched from blood (not recorded which). These receptors all stem from a woman aged 40 to 55 with acute COVID-19.

The chain has TRBV3-1 (or the pseudogene TRBV3-2) and TRBJ2-7; the match to TRBD2 covers 9 bases. The CDR3 totals 15 residues. CDR1 is LGHDT and CDR2 is YNNKEL in the germline V gene (reference sequence). The V gene end was trimmed by 1 base and the J gene end by 1 base; junction bases not matched to a gene: 2. CDR3 coding DNA: TGTGCCAGCAGCCAAGGTCTAGCGGGGTCCTACGAGCAGTACTTC. Encoded protein: CASSQGLAGSYEQYF.

V is TRBV2 and J is TRBJ1-2; 7 bases align to TRBD1. This CDR3 is built from 14 residues. Germline V gives CDR1 SNHLY, CDR2 FYNNEI. V dropped 7 bases and J dropped 4; count of bases not matched to a gene: 9. The CDR3 sequence: CASKVGQTSYGYTF. CDR3 coding DNA: TGTGCCAGCAAGGTGGGACAGACTTCCTATGGCTACACCTTC.

J is TRBJ1-2 and V is TRBV4-1, with 8 nucleotides matching TRBD1. Germline-derived CDR1 and CDR2 are MGHRA and YSYEKL. The CDR3 has 17 amino acids. V lost 4 bases to trimming and J lost 0 bases; unmatched junction nucleotides: 10. The CDR3 sequence is CASSPGTGDPTNYGYTF. In DNA, the CDR3 is TGCGCCAGCAGCCCTGGGACAGGCGATCCTACTAACTATGGCTACACCTTC.

The chain couples TRBV7-6 to TRBJ1-1; 8 nucleotides align to TRBD1. The CDR3 contains 16 residues. Germline V gene lookup returns CDR1 SGHVS and CDR2 FNYEAQ. J lost 0 bases, V lost 8 bases, and 11 bases had no gene match. DNA for the CDR3: TGTGCCAGCTCCCCGCAGGGACAGGCTCTGAACACTGAAGCTTTCTTT. This translates into CASSPQGQALNTEAFF.

This rearrangement joins TRBV11-2 to TRBJ2-3; 12 bases fit TRBD2. V gave up 5 bases and J gave up 5 bases; unmatched junction bases: 11. The CDR3 has 17 residues. Per germline, CDR1 SGHAT and CDR2 FQNNGV. CDR3 bases: TGTGCCAGCAGCGCAACCGGGACTAGCGGGTCCCTAGATACGCAGTATTTT. Its protein is CASSATGTSGSLDTQYF.

About this clone itself: The same CDR3 can be traced to other DNA sequences in this sample. J is TRBJ1-5 and V is TRBV30, with 8 bases identical to TRBD1. V shed 1 base, J shed 4 bases, and the junction held 0 bases outside the gene matches. This CDR3 is built from 13 residues. Looked up from germline, CDR1 is GTSNPN and CDR2 is SVGIG (reference sequence). The CDR3: CAWSDRGNQPQHF. CDR3 nucleotide sequence: TGTGCCTGGAGTGACAGGGGGAATCAGCCCCAGCATTTT.

The V call is TRBV6-2 or TRBV6-3, the J call TRBJ2-3; 10 bases are a match to TRBD2. After removal of 6 bases from V and 6 bases from J, the junction contained 12 bases not matched to a gene. The CDR3 is 16 amino acids. The germline V gene encodes CDR1 MNHEY and CDR2 SVGEGT. The CDR3 sequence is CASSLGLAAGLDTQYF. DNA for the CDR3: TGTGCCAGCAGCCTAGGACTAGCGGCAGGCTTGGATACGCAGTATTTT.

The chain employs TRBV4-1 and TRBJ1-2, with TRBD1 matching over 10 bases. Germline V lookup: CDR1 MGHRA, CDR2 YSYEKL. CDR3 length: 15 residues. V gave up 6 bases and J gave up 1 base; unmatched junction bases: 5. The CDR3 sequence is CASSPGQGSNYGYTF. DNA of the CDR3: TGCGCCAGCAGTCCGGGACAGGGGAGTAACTATGGCTACACCTTC.

V and J are TRBV2 and TRBJ1-3; no clear D. V was cut by 6 bases and J by 0 bases, with 6 bases left in between. The CDR3 is 13 amino acids. Germline V CDR1 and CDR2: SNHLY, FYNNEI. In DNA form, the CDR3 reads TGTGCCAGCAGGTTAATCTCTGGAAACACCATATATTTT. Translation gives CASRLISGNTIYF.

This chain uses TRBV30 with TRBJ1-1; D uncertain. This CDR3 region has 13 residues. Trimming shortened V by 7 bases and J by 3 bases, and 15 bases separated the two germline ends. Germline CDR1 GTSNPN, CDR2 SVGIG (reference sequence). CDR3 coding DNA: TGTGCCTCTCGATACACATCTTACACTGAAGCTTTCTTT. Translation gives CASRYTSYTEAFF. Full variable domain (missing parts from reference TRBV30 and TRBJ1-1): SQTIHQWPATLVQPVGSPLSLECTVEGTSNPNLYWYRQAAGRGLQLLFYSVGIGQISSEVPQNLSASRPQDRQFILSSKKLLLSDSGFYLCASRYTSYTEAFFGQGTRLTVV.